These 26 T cell receptor beta chains were sequenced from one sample in a study of blood T cells in healthy people across ages. With a J-beta primer mix and a sample-barcoded 5' primer, a second PCR ran about 7 to 12 cycles. From the 5' RACE reads, TCRdb called clonotypes with MiXCR, one entry per CDR3 protein. The data contain hundreds of thousands of distinct CDR3 sequences, 45% to 60% of them singletons. Sequenced input: blood. These receptors were obtained from a woman aged 80 or over in good health.

This clonotype was counted ten times or more. The chain links TRBV27 to TRBJ2-1; D is perhaps TRBD1 (6 bases). The CDR3 has 15 amino acids. Trimming removed 5 bases from V and 3 bases from J, with 14 bases in between. Per the germline V gene, CDR1 is MNHEY and CDR2 is SMNVEV (reference sequence). The CDR3 region has the DNA TGTGCCAGCAGTATCCGCAGGGGCCTCTACAATGAGCAGTTCTTC. Translating gives CASSIRRGLYNEQFF.

This chain connects TRBV5-1 to TRBJ2-3; D unclear. This CDR3 comprises 16 residues. Trimming left V 5 bases short and J 0 bases short, with 16 bases between. Germline V gene lookup returns CDR1 SGHRS and CDR2 YFSETQ. CDR3 sequence reads: CASRAQAETSTDTQYF. CDR3 nucleotides: TGCGCCAGCAGGGCGCAGGCGGAGACCAGCACAGATACGCAGTATTTT.

The chain combines TRBV20-1 with TRBJ2-1; D unclear. The V end was cut by 2 bases, the J end by 4 bases, with 6 bases between. Germline values: CDR1 DFQATT, CDR2 SNEGSKA (reference sequence). The CDR3 spans 12 residues. DNA of the CDR3: TGCAGTGCTAGAACAATGTACAATGAGCAGTTCTTC. This gives the protein CSARTMYNEQFF.

This chain uses TRBV2 with TRBJ1-5; TRBD1 matches 7 bases. Per germline, CDR1 SNHLY and CDR2 FYNNEI. This CDR3 region has 14 residues. V gave up 8 bases and J gave up 16 bases; unmatched junction bases: 20. The CDR3 spells CASASDRTPWLHHF. CDR3 coding DNA: TGTGCCAGCGCTTCGGACAGGACCCCCTGGCTCCATCATTTT.

V is TRBV2 and J is TRBJ2-6, with D possibly being TRBD1 (7 bases). The CDR3 is 15 residues long. The ends were cut back, 6 bases at V and 2 bases at J, with 11 bases in the middle. CDR1 is SNHLY and CDR2 is FYNNEI in the germline V gene. CDR3 sequence (DNA): TGTGCCAGCAGCCAGGGGGGTACTGGGGCCAACGTCCTGACTTTC. Protein: CASSQGGTGANVLTF.

This clonotype was seen once. This may be a read error: a much more frequent sequence differs by one nucleotide. The gene calls are TRBV10-3 and TRBJ2-1; D is uncertain. CDR1 and CDR2 (germline): ENHRY, SYGVKD. Trimming took 4 bases from V and 9 from J, leaving 10 bases between them. This CDR3 has 12 amino acids. The CDR3 here is CAISGPGFEQFF. The CDR3 DNA is TGTGCCATCAGTGGGCCGGGCTTTGAGCAGTTCTTC.

This rearrangement joins TRBV7-9 to TRBJ2-5; D is unclear. The CDR3 extends over 14 amino acids. Germline values: CDR1 SEHNR, CDR2 FQNEAQ (reference sequence). The V gene lost 5 bases and the J gene lost 11 bases, with 21 bases spanning the gap. CDR3 residues: CASSTPVGTHEQYF. The CDR3 region has the DNA TGTGCCAGCAGCACCCCTGTAGGAACCCATGAGCAGTACTTC.

As for this clonotype: A much larger clone lies one base from this, so it may be a read error. V and J are TRBV20-1 and TRBJ2-5; D unclear. Gene TRBJ2-4 matches the end of the DNA better, so the J call may be wrong. The CDR3 is 13 residues long. Germline V gene lookup returns CDR1 DFQATT and CDR2 SNEGSKA (reference sequence). In DNA, the CDR3 is TGCAGTGCTAGAGATAATTGGAGAAGCATTCAGTACTTC. Translated: CSARDNWRSIQYF.

The chain recombines TRBV6-6 with TRBJ2-5; 9 positions agree with TRBD1. The germline gives CDR1 MNHNY, CDR2 SVGAGI (reference sequence). The CDR3 is made up of 16 amino acids. V lost 4 bases and J lost 2; bases outside the gene matches: 8. Here the CDR3 reads CASSFNSGTGQETQYF. CDR3 nucleotide sequence: TGTGCCAGCAGTTTCAACTCCGGGACAGGGCAAGAGACCCAGTACTTC.

This clonotype turned up a few times. V usage is TRBV2 and J usage is TRBJ2-1; unclear D gene. Germline-derived CDR1 and CDR2 are SNHLY and FYNNEI. Trimming cost V 0 bases and J 5 bases, with 11 bases left between them. This CDR3 has 15 residues. The CDR3 sequence is CASSEAGLYDNEQFF. As DNA, the CDR3 is TGTGCCAGCAGTGAAGCGGGTTTGTACGACAATGAGCAGTTCTTC.

There are a few counts of this clonotype. V usage is TRBV4-2 and J usage is TRBJ2-7; 12 nucleotides line up with TRBD2. Per the germline V gene, CDR1 is LGHNA and CDR2 is YNFKEQ. This CDR3 is built from 15 residues. V lost 1 base to trimming and J lost 10 bases; unmatched junction nucleotides: 8. CDR3 coding DNA: TGTGCCAGCAGCCAAGGGACTAGCGGGGAAGAGGCCCAGTACTTC. Its protein is CASSQGTSGEEAQYF.

This clonotype was seen at least ten times. This rearrangement joins TRBV6-6 to TRBJ2-7; 8 bases are a match to TRBD1. Germline loops: CDR1 MNHNY, CDR2 SVGAGI (reference sequence). The CDR3 covers 14 residues. V was pared by 2 bases and J by 2 bases, with 2 bases of the junction left unmatched. CDR3 coding DNA: TGTGCCAGCAGTTACATGGACAGGGCCTACGAGCAGTACTTC. Its translation is CASSYMDRAYEQYF.

This clonotype was counted once. One base away lies a much larger clone, so this may be a sequencing read error. The rearrangement joins TRBV4-1 to TRBJ2-7; 9 bases line up with TRBD2. CDR1 and CDR2 (germline): MGHRA, YSYEKL. CDR3 size: 16 residues. Written as DNA, the CDR3 is TGCGCCAGCAACCAACAAGCGGGAGGATCAGGGTTCGAGCAGTACTTC. As protein: CASNQQAGGSGFEQYF.

This clonotype was counted ten times or more. The V and J genes are TRBV4-2 and TRBJ2-1, with 14 nucleotides matching TRBD2. This CDR3 is 21 amino acids long. The germline gives CDR1 LGHNA, CDR2 YNFKEQ. Trimming took 0 bases from V and 4 from J; bases not matched to a gene: 14. The CDR3 protein is CASSQDKGLAGGVIRYNEQFF. As DNA, the CDR3 is TGTGCCAGCAGCCAAGATAAAGGACTAGCGGGGGGCGTGATCAGGTACAATGAGCAGTTCTTC.

This clonotype was recorded only once. This may arise from a read error, as a much more abundant clone is one base away. The J gene is TRBJ2-7, the V gene TRBV10-1; possibly TRBD1 for D (5 bases). There are 11 residues in the CDR3. The germline CDR1 and CDR2 sequences are WNHNN and SYGVQD (reference sequence). As DNA, the CDR3 is TGCACCAGCAGTGGTACAGGCGAGCAGTACTTC. Translation gives CTSSGTGEQYF.

This rearrangement joins TRBV10-1 to TRBJ2-3; D is undetermined. V was clipped by 3 bases and J by 2 bases, with 9 bases between them. Germline lookup yields CDR1 WNHNN and CDR2 SYGVQD (reference sequence). The CDR3 totals 14 residues. CDR3 DNA: TGCGCCAGCAGTGACGGGCCAGACACAGATACGCAGTATTTT. Protein: CASSDGPDTDTQYF.

The chain couples TRBV27 to TRBJ2-7; 8 bases are a match to TRBD2. The germline V gene encodes CDR1 MNHEY and CDR2 SMNVEV (reference sequence). This CDR3 comprises 14 residues. Losses at the gene ends were 8 bases for V and 7 bases for J; bases not matched to a gene: 13. CDR3 amino acids: CASSLGSGAWEQYF. CDR3 bases: TGTGCCAGCTCCCTCGGTAGCGGGGCTTGGGAGCAGTACTTC.

Comment on this clonotype: A much more abundant neighbour one base away suggests this may be a read error. V is TRBV12-3 or TRBV12-4 and J is TRBJ2-3, with D possibly matching TRBD2 (6 bases). The CDR3 runs 12 residues. The ends were cut back, 11 bases at V and 9 bases at J, with 18 bases in the middle. CDR3 nucleotide sequence: TGTGCCGGCACCGAGACTAGGGAGACGCAGTATTTT. Protein product: CAGTETRETQYF.

About this clonotype: This may come from a read error, since a much larger clone is one base off. The V call is TRBV12-3 or TRBV12-4, the J call TRBJ1-1, with D hard to call. This CDR3 spans 13 amino acids. V gave up 8 bases and J gave up 6 bases, with 16 bases separating them. The CDR3 DNA is TGTGCCAGCGGCCTGGGATTATACGCTGAAGCTTTCTTT. Translating it yields CASGLGLYAEAFF.

This clonotype has a single count. The genes are TRBV25-1 and TRBJ2-1; D uncertain. In germline, CDR1 is MGHDK, CDR2 SYGVNS. The CDR3 runs to 13 residues. The V gene lost 4 bases and the J gene lost 3 bases, with 7 bases spanning the gap. The DNA of the CDR3 is TGTGCCAGCAGTGCTGGCAACTACAATGAGCAGTTCTTC. This gives the protein CASSAGNYNEQFF.

This clonotype was picked up many times. This chain links TRBV4-1 with TRBJ2-5; D is uncertain. Trimming pared 1 base from V and 2 bases from J, leaving 5 bases between. From germline, CDR1 is MGHRA and CDR2 YSYEKL. CDR3 size: 13 residues. In nucleotides, the CDR3 is TGCGCCAGCAGCCAAGCCCTACAAGAGACCCAGTACTTC. The encoded protein is CASSQALQETQYF.

The genes are TRBV28 and TRBJ2-1, with a weak D call TRBD2 (7 bases). This CDR3 is 14 amino acids long. The germline V and J ends were trimmed by 7 bases and 13 bases, with 23 bases remaining between them. Germline V gene lookup returns CDR1 MDHEN and CDR2 SYDVKM. The CDR3: CASNLGLVRGAQFF. The CDR3 nucleotides read TGTGCCAGCAATCTAGGACTAGTTCGGGGGGCCCAGTTCTTC.

This chain links TRBV20-1 with TRBJ1-4, with D hard to call. Trimming removed 6 bases at V and 6 bases at J, with 11 bases between. This CDR3 region has 12 residues. CDR1 DFQATT and CDR2 SNEGSKA come from the germline V gene (reference sequence). The CDR3 spells CSARGTDEKLFF. The CDR3 DNA reads TGCAGTGCGCGGGGAACCGATGAAAAACTGTTTTTT.

CDR3: CASSQGSVEGAVVWEQFF. CDR3 sequence (DNA): TGCGCCAGCAGCCAAGGATCGGTTGAGGGGGCGGTGGTCTGGGAGCAGTTCTTC. This chain connects TRBV4-1 to TRBJ2-1; TRBD1 aligns across 7 bases. Germline V CDR1 and CDR2: MGHRA, YSYEKL. Germline trimming cut 1 base from V and 10 bases from J; bases unmatched to any gene: 19. The CDR3 runs 18 residues.

This clonotype was counted a few times. The gene calls are TRBV12-3 or TRBV12-4 and TRBJ1-5; no clear D. The V end lost 6 bases, the J end lost 0 bases, and 15 bases lay between the germline ends. The CDR3 has 16 amino acids. The CDR3 is CASSPGRENSNQPQHF. The CDR3 DNA reads as TGTGCCAGCAGCCCCGGACGGGAGAATAGCAATCAGCCCCAGCATTTT.

CDR3 loop: CASIRSGGTDTQYF. CDR3 sequence (DNA): TGTGCCAGCATTCGTAGCGGGGGCACAGATACGCAGTATTTT. The chain recombines TRBV12-3 or TRBV12-4 with TRBJ2-3; TRBD2 matches at 8 bases. Trimming removed 7 bases from V and 1 base from J; junction bases left unmatched: 4. This CDR3 has 14 residues.